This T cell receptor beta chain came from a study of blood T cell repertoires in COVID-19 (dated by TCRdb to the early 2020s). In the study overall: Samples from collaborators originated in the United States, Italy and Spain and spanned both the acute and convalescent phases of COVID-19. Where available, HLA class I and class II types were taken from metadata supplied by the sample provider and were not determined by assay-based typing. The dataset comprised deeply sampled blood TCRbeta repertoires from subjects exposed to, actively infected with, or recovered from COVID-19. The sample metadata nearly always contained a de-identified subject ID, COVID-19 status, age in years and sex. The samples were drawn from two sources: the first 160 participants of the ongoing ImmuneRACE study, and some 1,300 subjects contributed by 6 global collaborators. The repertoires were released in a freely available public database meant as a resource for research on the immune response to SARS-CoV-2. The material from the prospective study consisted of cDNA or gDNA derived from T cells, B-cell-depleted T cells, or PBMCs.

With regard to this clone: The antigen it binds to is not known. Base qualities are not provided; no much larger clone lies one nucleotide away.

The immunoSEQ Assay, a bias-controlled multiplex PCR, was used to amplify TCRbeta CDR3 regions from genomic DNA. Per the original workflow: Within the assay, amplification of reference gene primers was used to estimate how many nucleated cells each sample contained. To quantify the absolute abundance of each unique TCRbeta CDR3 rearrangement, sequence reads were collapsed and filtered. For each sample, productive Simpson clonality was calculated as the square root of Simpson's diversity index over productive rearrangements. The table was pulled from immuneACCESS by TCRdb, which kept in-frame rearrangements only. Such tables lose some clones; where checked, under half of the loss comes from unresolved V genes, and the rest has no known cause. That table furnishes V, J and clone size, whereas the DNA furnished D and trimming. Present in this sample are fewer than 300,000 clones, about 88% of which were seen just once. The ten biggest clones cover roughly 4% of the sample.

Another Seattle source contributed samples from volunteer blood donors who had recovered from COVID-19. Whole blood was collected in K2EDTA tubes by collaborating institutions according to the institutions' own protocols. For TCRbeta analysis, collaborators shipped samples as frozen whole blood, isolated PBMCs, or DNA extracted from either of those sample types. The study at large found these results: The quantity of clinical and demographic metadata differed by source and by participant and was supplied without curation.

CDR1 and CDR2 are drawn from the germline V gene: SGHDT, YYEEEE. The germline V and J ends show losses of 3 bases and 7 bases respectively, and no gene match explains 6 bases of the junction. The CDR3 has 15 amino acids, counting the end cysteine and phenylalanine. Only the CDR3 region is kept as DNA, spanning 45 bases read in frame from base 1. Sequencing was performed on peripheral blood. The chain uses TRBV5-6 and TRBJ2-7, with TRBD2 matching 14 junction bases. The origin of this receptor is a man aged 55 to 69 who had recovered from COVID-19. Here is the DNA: TGTGCCAGCAGCTATGGACTAGCGGGGGGAGGAGAGCAGTACTTC. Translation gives CASSYGLAGGGEQYF. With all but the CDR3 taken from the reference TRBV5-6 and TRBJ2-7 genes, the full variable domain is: DAGVTQSPTHLIKTRGQQVTLRCSPKSGHDTVSWYQQALGQGPQFIFQYYEEEERQRGNFPDRFSGHQFPNYSSELNVNALLLGDSALYLCASSYGLAGGGEQYFGPGTRLTVT.